Listed here are 17 T cell receptor beta chains from one sample, sequenced in a study of identical twins. TCRdb independently ran MiXCR on the 5' RACE reads; one entry per CDR3 protein. The repertoire consists of 500,000 to 700,000 distinct CDR3 sequences, with roughly 7.1% occurring once and the leading ten covering roughly 1.5%. These same records also appear under a second study, on yellow fever vaccine responses in identical twins.

Sequencing was performed on PBMCs. These receptor sequences come from a woman between 18 and 30 years old in good health.

This clonotype occurred a few times. This chain uses TRBV7-9 with TRBJ1-1; D is undetermined. Germline CDR1 reads SEHNR; CDR2 reads FQNEAQ (reference sequence). This CDR3 is built from 15 residues. Between the trimmed V and J ends, which lost 2 bases and 0 bases, there was a span of 10 bases. The CDR3 reads CASSLRAVMNTEAFF. The CDR3 nucleotides read TGTGCCAGCAGCTTACGTGCGGTCATGAACACTGAAGCTTTCTTT.

This clonotype was seen at least ten times. The rearrangement joins TRBV5-1 to TRBJ2-2, with D maybe TRBD1 (5 bases). The germline CDR1 and CDR2 sequences are SGHRS and YFSETQ. This CDR3 region has 15 residues. Trimming took off 6 bases at V and 4 bases at J, with 16 bases between the two ends. CDR3 in amino acids: CASTDLGAFTGELFF. CDR3 nucleotide sequence: TGCGCCAGCACCGATTTAGGGGCGTTCACCGGGGAGCTGTTTTTT.

Comment on this clonotype: One end of the junction fails to match germline, which may point to a read error. The V and J genes are TRBV3-1 and TRBJ1-1; no clear D. CDR3 length: 16 residues. CDR1 and CDR2 (germline): LGHDT, YNNKEL (reference sequence). CDR3 residues: CASSQDWQVGVTEAFF. The CDR3 DNA is TGTGCCAGCAGCCAAGATTGGCAGGTCGGGGTCACTGAAGCCTTCTTT.

This clonotype was picked up a small number of times. The V call is TRBV6-1, the J call TRBJ2-1; 8 bases align to TRBD2. Losses at the gene ends were 8 bases for V and 4 bases for J; bases not matched to a gene: 10. CDR3 length: 15 amino acids. The germline V gene has CDR1 MNHNS and CDR2 SASEGT. In DNA form, the CDR3 reads TGTGCCAGCCGAGGTGTAGCGGGGAGTTACAATGAGCAGTTCTTC. Translating gives CASRGVAGSYNEQFF.

The rearrangement links TRBV27 to TRBJ2-7, with D possibly being TRBD1 (5 bases). Germline V gene sequence: CDR1 MNHEY, CDR2 SMNVEV (reference sequence). This CDR3 is built from 15 residues. V was cut by 2 bases and J by 2 bases, with 13 bases left in between. The CDR3 DNA reads TGTGCCAGCAGTTTAAGGCCGGTGGGGCCCTACGAGCAGTACTTC. This codes for CASSLRPVGPYEQYF.

This clonotype has ten or more counts. J is TRBJ2-1 and V is TRBV29-1, with 8 bases lining up with TRBD2. CDR1 is SQVTM and CDR2 is ANQGSEA in the germline V gene. The CDR3 extends over 12 amino acids. CDR3 coding DNA: TGCTCTGGCGGGAGGTCCTACAATGAGCAGTTCTTC. As protein: CSGGRSYNEQFF.

The V call is TRBV29-1, the J call TRBJ2-1; 8 nucleotides match TRBD2. Looked up from germline, CDR1 is SQVTM and CDR2 is ANQGSEA. The CDR3 runs 13 residues. Trimming cost V 6 bases and J 8 bases; bases outside gene matches: 9. CDR3 amino acids: CSVGTSWDDEQFF. As DNA, the CDR3 is TGCAGCGTCGGGACTAGTTGGGACGATGAGCAGTTCTTC.

The rearrangement joins TRBV12-3 or TRBV12-4 to TRBJ1-1; D unclear. V shed 7 bases and J shed 4 bases, with 13 bases lying between them. The CDR3 consists of 13 residues. The CDR3 DNA is TGTGCCAGCACCTTTGGAGGGAGCACTGAAGCTTTCTTT. The encoded protein is CASTFGGSTEAFF.

This clonotype appeared a few times. V is TRBV10-3 and J is TRBJ2-6; a weak D match, TRBD2 (5 bases). Germline V gene data show CDR1 as ENHRY and CDR2 as SYGVKD. This CDR3 has 16 amino acids. V lost 0 bases, J lost 0 bases, and 6 bases lay in between. CDR3 residues: CAISESRVSGANVLTF. CDR3 in DNA: TGTGCCATCAGTGAGTCGAGGGTCTCTGGGGCCAACGTCCTGACTTTC.

This clonotype was seen only a few times. The chain employs TRBV28 and TRBJ2-3; TRBD2 matches at 7 bases. The CDR3 runs to 16 residues. Germline CDR1 reads MDHEN; CDR2 reads SYDVKM. After removal of 4 bases from V and 2 bases from J, the junction contained 9 bases not matched to a gene. CDR3 nucleotides: TGTGCCAGCAGTTCCTCGGGCGGGAGCGACACAGATACGCAGTATTTT. Its protein product is CASSSSGGSDTDTQYF.

The chain couples TRBV24-1 to TRBJ2-3; D might be TRBD1 (5 bases). Trimming shortened V by 7 bases and J by 0 bases, and 13 bases separated the two germline ends. CDR1 KGHDR and CDR2 SFDVKD come from the germline V gene. The CDR3 runs to 15 residues. CDR3 loop: CATSPRGLSTDTQYF. The CDR3, as DNA: TGTGCCACCAGCCCTAGGGGTCTTAGCACAGATACGCAGTATTTT.

J is TRBJ2-3 and V is TRBV18; 7 bases agree with TRBD1. The V and J ends lost 3 bases and 5 bases, in that order; junction bases with no gene match: 8. The CDR3 runs 15 residues. CDR1 and CDR2 (germline): KGHSH, LQKENI. CDR3 sequence: CASSPEGARGDTQYF. The DNA of the CDR3 is TGTGCCAGCTCACCTGAGGGGGCCCGTGGAGATACGCAGTATTTT.

This chain links TRBV3-1 with TRBJ1-3; D is unclear. The CDR3 totals 15 residues. The V and J ends lost 4 bases and 0 bases respectively, with 10 bases between them. Germline values: CDR1 LGHDT, CDR2 YNNKEL (reference sequence). The CDR3 nucleotides read TGTGCCAGCAGCCGAGAACTGAACTCTGGAAACACCATATATTTT. This sequence encodes CASSRELNSGNTIYF. Complete variable domain (other parts from reference TRBV3-1 and TRBJ1-3): DTAVSQTPKYLVTQMGNDKSIKCEQNLGHDTMYWYKQDSKKFLKIMFSYNNKELIINETVPNRFSPKSPDKAHLNLHINSLELGDSAVYFCASSRELNSGNTIYFGEGSWLTVV.

This rearrangement joins TRBV11-2 to TRBJ1-1; D not resolved. This CDR3 is built from 14 residues. The germline V gene encodes CDR1 SGHAT and CDR2 FQNNGV. Trimming cost V 4 bases and J 3 bases, with 12 bases left between them. CDR3 sequence: CASSSQTRYTEAFF. CDR3 DNA sequence: TGTGCCAGCAGCTCCCAAACAAGATACACTGAAGCTTTCTTT.

This clonotype occurred a few times. The V call is TRBV28, the J call TRBJ1-3; D is uncertain. The CDR3 has 12 residues. Trimming removed 7 bases at V and 8 bases at J, with 12 bases between. Germline V gives CDR1 MDHEN, CDR2 SYDVKM. The CDR3 nucleotides read TGTGCCAGCAATCCTGGCGGGGACACCATATATTTT. This encodes CASNPGGDTIYF.

The rearrangement joins TRBV3-1 to TRBJ2-2; D is uncertain. This CDR3 region has 14 residues. Trimming removed 4 bases from V and 3 bases from J, with 9 bases in between. Germline V gives CDR1 LGHDT, CDR2 YNNKEL (reference sequence). The CDR3 region is CASSLPLDTGELFF. CDR3 nucleotides: TGTGCCAGCAGCCTTCCCTTGGACACCGGGGAGCTGTTTTTT.

This clonotype was observed a handful of times. This chain uses TRBV12-3 or TRBV12-4 with TRBJ1-4; D is unclear. The CDR3 is made up of 13 amino acids. Trimming shortened V by 6 bases and J by 10 bases, and 15 bases separated the two germline ends. The CDR3 sequence is CASSSTPTGKLFF. CDR3 in DNA: TGTGCCAGCAGCTCCACACCGACCGGAAAACTGTTTTTT.